This entry is about one TCR beta chain. This clonotype was observed a handful of times. Its antigen remains unidentified. Base qualities were left out, and no much larger clone turns up one base away. TCRdb names Illumina HiSeq 2500 as the instrument used. Quantitative 5'-RACE with molecular barcodes was the method used to prepare the TCR beta libraries. In the authors' own workflow: To identify disease-linked TCR variants, a new computational method was used, one built on a probabilistic model of VDJ rearrangement. TCRdb ran its own pipeline on the public reads, namely fastp trimming at Q25 and MiXCR clone calling, and kept in-frame beta chains. Identical CDR3 protein sequences are pooled into one entry, listed with their most common genes and DNA. In this record, the V and J calls reflect TCRdb's handling and not the investigators' own analysis. Across this sample there are a few hundred thousand distinct CDR3 sequences, with around 7.6% seen only once. Just over 14% of the sample is taken by the ten largest.

Ends trimmed: V by 11 bases, J by 6 bases; bases unmatched to a gene: 9. CDR1 and CDR2 (SGHTA, FQGNSA) derive from the germline V gene. The CDR3 spans 15 residues, from the cysteine through the phenylalanine. CDR3 DNA only is kept here, 45 bases in frame from base 1. The data derive from a study of CD8 T cells in ankylosing spondylitis (dated by TCRdb to about 2017). A note on the overall study: T cell receptor beta repertoires were profiled in healthy donors and ankylosing spondylitis patients so that disease-linked TCR variants could be found. Peripheral blood was sampled, and synovial fluid was also collected from ankylosing spondylitis patients. The full study cohort comprised roughly 24 ankylosing spondylitis patients and 85 to 120 healthy donors.

The full study reports these points: The disease-linked clones were reported to be significantly enriched in matched synovial fluid samples from ankylosing spondylitis patients. Blood from ankylosing spondylitis patients appeared to be characterized by a TCR beta motif composed of about 8 highly homologous amino acid variants. The disease-linked clones had a CD8+ phenotype and were found at relatively low frequencies in peripheral blood. Some motif variants were previously reported in synovial fluid and blood of reactive arthritis patients, suggesting common disease-initiation mechanisms.

The chain employs TRBV7-2 and TRBJ2-1; 14 nucleotides in the junction match TRBD2. This receptor was taken from a male donor with ankylosing spondylitis. The sequencing sample was made of blood, either unsorted or a sorted T cell fraction (not recorded which). The CDR3 protein sequence reads: CAGAPGLAGVNEQFF. The nucleotides read TGTGCCGGCGCCCCGGGACTAGCGGGAGTCAATGAGCAGTTCTTC.